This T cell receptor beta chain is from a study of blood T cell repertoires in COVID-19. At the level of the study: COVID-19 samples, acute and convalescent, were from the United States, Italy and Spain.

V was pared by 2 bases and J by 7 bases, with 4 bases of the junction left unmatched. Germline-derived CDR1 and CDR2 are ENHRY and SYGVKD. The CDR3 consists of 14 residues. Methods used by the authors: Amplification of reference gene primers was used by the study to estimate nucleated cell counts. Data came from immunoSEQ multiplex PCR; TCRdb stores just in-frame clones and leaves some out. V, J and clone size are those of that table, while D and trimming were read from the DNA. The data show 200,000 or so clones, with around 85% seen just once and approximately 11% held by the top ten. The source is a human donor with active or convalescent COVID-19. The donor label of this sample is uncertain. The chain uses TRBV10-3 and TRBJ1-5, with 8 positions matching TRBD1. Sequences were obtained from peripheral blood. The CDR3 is CAISEAQGAQPQHF. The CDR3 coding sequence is TGTGCCATCAGTGAGGCCCAGGGGGCACAGCCCCAGCATTTT.